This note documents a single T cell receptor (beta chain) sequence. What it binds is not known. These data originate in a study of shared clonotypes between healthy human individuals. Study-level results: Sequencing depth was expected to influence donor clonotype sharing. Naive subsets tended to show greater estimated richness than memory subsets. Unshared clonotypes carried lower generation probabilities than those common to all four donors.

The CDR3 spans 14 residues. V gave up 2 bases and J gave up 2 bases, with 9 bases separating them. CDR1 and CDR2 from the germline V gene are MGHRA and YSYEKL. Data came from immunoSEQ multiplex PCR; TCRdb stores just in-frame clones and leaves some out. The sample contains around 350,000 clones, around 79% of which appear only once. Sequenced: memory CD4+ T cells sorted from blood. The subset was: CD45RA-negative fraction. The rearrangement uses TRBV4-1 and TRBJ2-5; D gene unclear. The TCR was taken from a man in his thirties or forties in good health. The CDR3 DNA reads TGCGCCAGCAGCCAATTCGGGCAGCAAGAGACCCAGTACTTC. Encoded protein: CASSQFGQQETQYF.